The 20 T cell receptor beta chains in this list originate from one sample, sequenced in a study of a mutant IDH1 vaccine in newly diagnosed glioma. Noted time point: week 23, last vaccination. It was 300 ug of mutant IDH1 20-mer peptide that made up each vaccine dose, given with topical imiquimod. Their cognate antigens are unknown. Only in-frame clones appear in the TCRdb table, and some are missing; sequencing was by immunoSEQ multiplex PCR. There are around 40,000 clones in the sample; 78% occur only once, and 6.3% lies in the top ten. The sample here was PBMCs, taken from a glioma patient whose treatment included an IDH1 peptide vaccine. These receptor sequences come from a woman between 40 and 50 years old with glioma. Some clones in this sample may be carry-over from other donors' samples.

The chain uses TRBV6-5 and TRBJ2-3; D perhaps matches TRBD2 (6 bases). In germline, CDR1 is MNHEY, CDR2 SVGAGI. V was trimmed by 3 bases and J by 5 bases, leaving 12 bases between them. This CDR3 has 14 residues. In nucleotides, the CDR3 is TGTGCCAGCAGTTATGGGGAGGCCCAAGATACGCAGTATTTT. Translation gives CASSYGEAQDTQYF.

The chain has TRBV13 and TRBJ1-4; 8 bases line up with TRBD1. V shed 3 bases, J shed 8 bases, and the junction held 5 bases outside the gene matches. CDR1 and CDR2 (germline): PRHDT, FYEKMQ (reference sequence). This CDR3 has 14 residues. DNA for the CDR3: TGTGCCAGCAGCTTGGGGACAGGCCTCGAAAAACTGTTTTTT. Protein: CASSLGTGLEKLFF.

This chain joins TRBV7-2 and TRBJ2-7; 7 bases line up with TRBD1. V gave up 4 bases and J gave up 2 bases; unmatched junction bases: 8. The germline V gene has CDR1 SGHTA and CDR2 FQGNSA. There are 15 residues in the CDR3. The CDR3 nucleotides are TGTGCCAGCAGCTACGATGACAGGGTGACCTACGAGCAGTACTTC. This sequence encodes CASSYDDRVTYEQYF.

In this sample, this clone turned up once. This chain joins TRBV7-2 and TRBJ2-5; D ambiguous. The CDR3 has 13 residues. V was shortened by 1 base and J by 3 bases, with 6 bases between the two germline ends. CDR1 SGHTA and CDR2 FQGNSA come from the germline V gene. CDR3 bases: TGTGCCAGCAGCTTAGGACCAGAAGAGACCCAGTACTTC. It yields the protein CASSLGPEETQYF. The full variable domain, in which reference TRBV7-2 and TRBJ2-5 provide the parts outside the CDR3, is GAGVSQSPSNKVTEKGKDVELRCDPISGHTALYWYRQSLGQGLEFLIYFQGNSAPDKSGLPSDRFSAERTGGSVSTLTIQRTQQEDSAVYLCASSLGPEETQYFGPGTRLLVL.

This rearrangement joins TRBV6-1 to TRBJ1-5; 9 bases match TRBD1. This CDR3 region has 18 residues. V lost 0 bases, J lost 1 base, and 7 bases stayed unmatched. Germline-derived CDR1 and CDR2 are MNHNS and SASEGT. CDR3 region: CASSEAGQGYSSNQPQHF. Here the CDR3 DNA reads TGTGCCAGCAGTGAAGCGGGACAGGGCTATAGCAGCAATCAGCCCCAGCATTTT.

This chain connects TRBV29-1 to TRBJ1-3; D is undetermined. V lost 0 bases and J lost 5, with 8 bases in between. CDR1 and CDR2 from the germline V gene are SQVTM and ANQGSEA. The length of the CDR3 is 13 residues. The CDR3 sequence is CSVEDIQRNTIYF. The CDR3 DNA is TGCAGCGTTGAAGATATCCAGCGAAACACCATATATTTT.

The chain uses TRBV5-5 and TRBJ2-7, with 7 nucleotides matching TRBD1. The CDR3 is 15 residues long. V trimming: 0 bases; J trimming: 0 bases; junction bases outside the gene matches: 3. CDR1 and CDR2 from the germline V gene are SGHKS and YYEKEE (reference sequence). The CDR3 coding sequence is TGTGCCAGCAGCTTGGGGCCAGGGGGCTCCTACGAGCAGTACTTC. It translates to CASSLGPGGSYEQYF. The full variable domain, with the rest looked up from reference TRBV5-5 and TRBJ2-7, is DAGVTQSPTHLIKTRGQQVTLRCSPISGHKSVSWYQQVLGQGPQFIFQYYEKEERGRGNFPDRFSARQFPNYSSELNVNALLLGDSALYLCASSLGPGGSYEQYFGPGTRLTVT.

The chain employs TRBV7-3 and TRBJ1-3; D may be TRBD1 (6 bases). This CDR3 is 14 amino acids long. Trimming pared 5 bases from V and 2 bases from J, leaving 10 bases between. Germline V gene lookup returns CDR1 SGHTA and CDR2 FQGTGA. In nucleotides, the CDR3 is TGTGCCAGCAGCCTACAGGGTGCTGGAAACACCATATATTTT. Residues: CASSLQGAGNTIYF.

This chain links TRBV13 with TRBJ1-2; D possibly corresponds to TRBD1 (6 bases). V shed 0 bases and J shed 6 bases, with 11 bases lying between them. CDR3 length: 14 amino acids. Germline CDR1 PRHDT, CDR2 FYEKMQ (reference sequence). CDR3 DNA: TGTGCCAGCAGCTTAGGCAGCAGGGGAAATGGCTACACCTTC. This encodes CASSLGSRGNGYTF. The full variable domain, its missing parts supplied by reference TRBV13 and TRBJ1-2, is AAGVIQSPRHLIKEKRETATLKCYPIPRHDTVYWYQQGPGQDPQFLISFYEKMQSDKGSIPDRFSAQQFSDYHSELNMSSLELGDSALYFCASSLGSRGNGYTFGSGTRLTVV.

J is TRBJ2-7 and V is TRBV4-1; D gene uncertain. Trimming removed 0 bases at V and 2 bases at J, with 11 bases between. Germline CDR1 reads MGHRA; CDR2 reads YSYEKL. The CDR3 runs to 15 residues. The CDR3, as DNA: TGCGCCAGCAGCCAAGAAGTGAAACAGACCTACGAGCAGTACTTC. Its translation: CASSQEVKQTYEQYF.

J is TRBJ2-7 and V is TRBV19, with TRBD1 as a possible D gene (5 bases). The V and J ends lost 2 bases and 3 bases respectively, with 14 bases between them. Germline values: CDR1 LNHDA, CDR2 SQIVND (reference sequence). This CDR3 is 15 amino acids long. CDR3 in amino acids: CASSISPDSRYEQYF. CDR3 nucleotides: TGTGCCAGTAGTATATCCCCTGACAGCCGCTACGAGCAGTACTTC.

The rearrangement uses TRBV7-2 and TRBJ2-7, with D possibly being TRBD1 (6 bases). This CDR3 is 12 amino acids long. V lost 5 bases to trimming and J lost 10 bases, with 15 bases between them. Germline V gene data show CDR1 as SGHTA and CDR2 as FQGNSA. CDR3 bases: TGTGCCAGCAGCCCGGTACAGGGCCCCCAGTACTTC. It codes for CASSPVQGPQYF.

This chain uses TRBV6-1 with TRBJ1-5; D is unresolved. The V end was cut by 3 bases, the J end by 4 bases, with 7 bases between. Germline V gene lookup returns CDR1 MNHNS and CDR2 SASEGT. This CDR3 has 13 amino acids. DNA of the CDR3: TGTGCCAGCAGTGATATCAATAATCAGCCCCAGCATTTT. Amino acids: CASSDINNQPQHF.

The chain uses TRBV5-1 and TRBJ2-1; 7 bases line up with TRBD2. This CDR3 is 17 amino acids long. CDR1 SGHRS and CDR2 YFSETQ come from the germline V gene. The V and J ends lost 1 base and 6 bases, in that order; junction bases with no gene match: 13. This chain's CDR3 is CASSLLRERDRTNEQFF. The CDR3 DNA reads TGCGCCAGCAGCTTGTTACGGGAGCGGGATCGTACCAATGAGCAGTTCTTC.

The chain is built from TRBV7-2 and TRBJ2-7, with 9 bases that match TRBD1. V trimming: 5 bases; J trimming: 3 bases; junction bases outside the gene matches: 8. The CDR3 is made up of 15 amino acids. Germline assignment: CDR1 SGHTA and CDR2 FQGNSA. The chain's CDR3 is CASSARQGGVYEQYF. CDR3 coding DNA: TGTGCCAGCAGCGCTAGACAGGGGGGCGTCTACGAGCAGTACTTC.

The rearrangement joins TRBV14 to TRBJ1-1; 9 bases agree with TRBD1. V dropped 5 bases and J dropped 0; count of bases not matched to a gene: 13. The CDR3 runs 18 residues. Looked up from germline, CDR1 is SGHDN and CDR2 is FVKESK. CDR3 in DNA: TGTGCCAGCAGCGACCGGACAGGGGCCCTTTACATGAACACTGAAGCTTTCTTT. It codes for CASSDRTGALYMNTEAFF.

In its sample, this clone was seen a few times. The chain links TRBV5-4 to TRBJ2-1; no clear D gene. Germline-derived CDR1 and CDR2 are SGHNT and YYREEE (reference sequence). The V end was cut by 0 bases, the J end by 5 bases, with 6 bases between. CDR3 length: 13 amino acids. CDR3 amino acids: CASSLGWDNEQFF. The CDR3, as DNA: TGTGCCAGCAGCTTGGGGTGGGACAATGAGCAGTTCTTC.

The gene calls are TRBV10-3 and TRBJ2-5, with D unclear. The germline V and J ends were trimmed by 2 bases and 5 bases, with 9 bases remaining between them. CDR3 length: 13 amino acids. The germline gives CDR1 ENHRY, CDR2 SYGVKD. CDR3 DNA: TGTGCCATCAGTGAGGCCCGGGCCGAGACCCAGTACTTC. As protein: CAISEARAETQYF.

The chain is built from TRBV6-6 and TRBJ2-1, with TRBD1 matching 8 bases. J lost 7 bases, V lost 7 bases, and 6 bases had no gene match. CDR3 length: 13 residues. The V gene's germline CDR1 is MNHNY and CDR2 SVGAGI (reference sequence). The DNA of the CDR3 is TGTGCCAGCAACTTGAACAGGGGGAATGAGCAGTTCTTC. This codes for CASNLNRGNEQFF.

This clone was picked up a small number of times. This chain uses TRBV30 with TRBJ1-1, with D possibly being TRBD1 (5 bases). The CDR3 loop spans 14 amino acids. The germline CDR1 and CDR2 sequences are GTSNPN and SVGIG (reference sequence). CDR3 protein: CALNPDSLNTEAFF. In DNA, the CDR3 is TGTGCACTGAACCCCGACAGCCTGAACACTGAAGCTTTCTTT.